What follows are 29 T cell receptor beta chains derived from one specimen sequenced in a study of blood T cell repertoires in COVID-19. The assay was immunoSEQ multiplex PCR, and TCRdb's table has in-frame clones only and misses some. In the table there are about 260,000 clones, 80% to 90% of which are singletons. Sequencing was done on a sample of peripheral blood. The receptor source for this set is a woman in her 70s with COVID-19, enrolled during active disease.

The chain is built from TRBV7-6 and TRBJ1-1; D not certain. This CDR3 comprises 14 residues. Trimming took 1 base from V and 1 from J, leaving 7 bases between them. CDR1 and CDR2 (germline): SGHVS, FNYEAQ. The CDR3 nucleotides are TGTGCCAGCAGCTTAGTCCAGGCGAACACTGAAGCTTTCTTT. As protein: CASSLVQANTEAFF.

Comments on this clone: The germline gene is not matched at one end of the junction; a read error may be the cause. This chain joins TRBV2 and TRBJ1-2; 8 positions agree with TRBD1. There are 14 residues in the CDR3. Germline CDR1 and CDR2: SNHLY and FYNNEI. The chain's CDR3 is CASRGDRTNYGYAF. The CDR3 coding sequence is TGTGCCAGCAGGGGGGACAGGACTAACTATGGCTACGCCTTC.

The chain recombines TRBV7-8 with TRBJ1-5; 7 nucleotides match TRBD1. Germline-derived CDR1 and CDR2 are SGHVS and FQNEAQ. CDR3 length equals 14 residues. V was pared by 1 base and J by 5 bases, with 2 bases of the junction left unmatched. The CDR3 DNA sequence: TGTGCCAGCAGCTTAGACAGGGGTTATCAGCCCCAGCATTTT. Translated: CASSLDRGYQPQHF. Full variable domain (outside the CDR3, taken from reference TRBV7-8 and TRBJ1-5): GAGVSQSPRYKVAKRGQDVALRCDPISGHVSLFWYQQALGQGPEFLTYFQNEAQLDKSGLPSDRFFAERPEGSVSTLKIQRTQQEDSAVYLCASSLDRGYQPQHFGDGTRLSIL.

The chain recombines TRBV19 with TRBJ2-2; weak D call: TRBD1 (6 bases). The CDR3 sequence is 12 residues long. CDR1 is LNHDA and CDR2 is SQIVND in the germline V gene (reference sequence). V was cut by 8 bases and J by 11 bases, with 15 bases left in between. Here the CDR3 DNA reads TGTGCCAGTGGCTTCAGGGGAGAAGAGCTGTTTTTT. Amino acid sequence: CASGFRGEELFF. The full variable domain, with the rest looked up from reference TRBV19 and TRBJ2-2, is DGGITQSPKYLFRKEGQNVTLSCEQNLNHDAMYWYRQDPGQGLRLIYYSQIVNDFQKGDIAEGYSVSREKKESFPLTVTSAQKNPTAFYLCASGFRGEELFFGEGSRLTVL.

The J gene is TRBJ1-4, the V gene TRBV2; no definite D call. CDR3 length equals 13 residues. Between the trimmed V and J ends, which lost 0 bases and 17 bases, there was a span of 16 bases. CDR1 SNHLY and CDR2 FYNNEI come from the germline V gene. CDR3 sequence reads: CASSEAPVAPGFF. CDR3 nucleotides: TGTGCCAGCAGTGAAGCGCCCGTGGCACCGGGTTTTTTT.

The V gene is TRBV7-2, the J gene TRBJ2-2; 9 bases match TRBD2. V shed 2 bases, J shed 4 bases, and the junction held 2 bases outside the gene matches. The germline gives CDR1 SGHTA, CDR2 FQGNSA. The CDR3 is 15 amino acids. Here the CDR3 DNA reads TGTGCCAGCAGCTTATTAGCGGGGGCCACCGGGGAGCTGTTTTTT. As protein: CASSLLAGATGELFF.

This clone was counted once. This chain joins TRBV19 and TRBJ1-2; a weak D match, TRBD1 (6 bases). Trimming cost V 3 bases and J 8 bases, with 16 bases left between them. The CDR3 consists of 14 residues. Germline loops: CDR1 LNHDA, CDR2 SQIVND (reference sequence). The CDR3 DNA reads TGTGCCAGTAGTATGGGGGCCAGGGTAATGGGCTACACCTTC. Translation gives CASSMGARVMGYTF.

This clone was counted a single time. The genes are TRBV7-2 and TRBJ2-3; D perhaps matches TRBD2 (6 bases). CDR3 length equals 15 residues. Germline V lookup: CDR1 SGHTA, CDR2 FQGNSA. Trimming stripped 1 base from V and 2 bases from J, with 10 bases between. CDR3 coding DNA: TGTGCCAGCAGCTTAGTCGGGAGAGCCACAGATACGCAGTATTTT. Encoded protein: CASSLVGRATDTQYF.

The gene calls are TRBV3-1 (or the pseudogene TRBV3-2) and TRBJ2-1; D is unresolved. Germline V gene lookup returns CDR1 LGHDT and CDR2 YNNKEL (reference sequence). Trimming cost V 1 base and J 0 bases, with 7 bases left between them. The CDR3 spans 15 residues. The CDR3 region has the DNA TGTGCCAGCAGCCAAGGCCGACACTCCTACAATGAGCAGTTCTTC. As protein: CASSQGRHSYNEQFF.

The chain links TRBV4-2 to TRBJ2-5; D perhaps matches TRBD1 (6 bases). Germline V CDR1 and CDR2: LGHNA, YNFKEQ. V was shortened by 3 bases and J by 2 bases, with 10 bases between the two germline ends. The CDR3 totals 14 residues. Here the CDR3 DNA reads TGTGCCAGCAGCCAGAGGGGGAAACAAGAGACCCAGTACTTC. Protein: CASSQRGKQETQYF.

This chain uses TRBV28 with TRBJ1-5, with 9 bases that match TRBD1. The germline CDR1 and CDR2 sequences are MDHEN and SYDVKM. This CDR3 has 15 residues. The V and J ends lost 6 bases and 7 bases, in that order; junction bases with no gene match: 10. This CDR3 is CASRAGQGIPQPQHF. The CDR3 DNA reads as TGTGCCAGCAGGGCCGGACAGGGGATTCCGCAGCCCCAGCATTTT.

This clone has a single count. V gene TRBV30 combines with J gene TRBJ2-2, with 8 bases fitting TRBD1. The CDR3 has 13 residues. The junction had 3 bases not matched to a gene; V was cut back by 3 bases and J by 6 bases. Germline loops: CDR1 GTSNPN, CDR2 SVGIG (reference sequence). CDR3 protein: CAWRRQGSGELFF. Here the CDR3 DNA reads TGTGCCTGGAGAAGACAGGGGTCCGGGGAGCTGTTTTTT.

The chain has TRBV12-3 or TRBV12-4 and TRBJ2-1, with TRBD2 identical over 8 bases. This CDR3 has 13 amino acids. V gave up 5 bases and J gave up 8 bases; unmatched junction bases: 5. CDR3 sequence (DNA): TGTGCCAGCAGTCGGACTAGCATGCATGAGCAGTTCTTC. Amino acid sequence: CASSRTSMHEQFF.

This clone has more than one count but fewer than ten. The chain is built from TRBV5-4 and TRBJ2-7; D is possibly TRBD2 (5 bases). CDR3 length: 15 residues. Germline CDR1 and CDR2: SGHNT and YYREEE (reference sequence). V was cut by 0 bases and J by 1 base, with 11 bases left in between. The chain's CDR3 is CASSLGLADSYEQYF. The CDR3 bases are TGTGCCAGCAGCTTGGGTCTAGCCGATTCCTACGAGCAGTACTTC.

The rearrangement joins TRBV28 to TRBJ2-1; 8 bases are a match to TRBD2. The CDR3 consists of 13 residues. After removal of 8 bases from V and 4 bases from J, the junction contained 4 bases not matched to a gene. The germline CDR1 and CDR2 sequences are MDHEN and SYDVKM. The chain's CDR3 is CASRLARYNEQFF. The CDR3 DNA reads TGTGCCAGCCGACTAGCGAGGTACAATGAGCAGTTCTTC.

The gene calls are TRBV4-3 and TRBJ2-1; D not certain. The CDR3 has 15 residues. V lost 1 base and J 5 bases, leaving 12 bases between the germline ends. Germline lookup yields CDR1 LGHNA and CDR2 YSLEER. The CDR3 spells CASSQGAPPDNEQFF. CDR3 sequence (DNA): TGCGCCAGCAGCCAAGGGGCTCCCCCCGACAATGAGCAGTTCTTC.

The CDR3: CASSPRVSTSGNFLNEQFF. The DNA for the CDR3 is TGTGCCAGCTCACCACGCGTATCAACTAGCGGGAATTTTTTGAATGAGCAGTTCTTC. The V and J genes are TRBV18 and TRBJ2-1; 10 positions agree with TRBD2. Looked up from germline, CDR1 is KGHSH and CDR2 is LQKENI. CDR3 length: 19 residues. Losses at the gene ends were 1 base for V and 7 bases for J; bases not matched to a gene: 16.

This chain joins TRBV11-3 and TRBJ2-3; D may be TRBD1 (5 bases). The CDR3 is 15 residues long. The germline V and J ends were trimmed by 5 bases and 4 bases, with 16 bases remaining between them. CDR1 and CDR2 from the germline V gene are SGHNT and YENEEA. CDR3 loop: CASSLGPRGADTQYF. The CDR3 DNA sequence: TGTGCCAGCAGCCTCGGACCAAGGGGTGCAGATACGCAGTATTTT.

The chain has TRBV18 and TRBJ1-1, with 7 bases that match TRBD1. The junction had 6 bases not matched to a gene; V was cut back by 10 bases and J by 1 base. This CDR3 is 13 amino acids long. Germline CDR1 KGHSH, CDR2 LQKENI. CDR3 sequence (DNA): TGTGCCATCCCTTACAGGGGGAACACTGAAGCTTTCTTT. Protein sequence: CAIPYRGNTEAFF.

This clone was seen once. The chain links TRBV28 to TRBJ1-4; D is perhaps TRBD1 (6 bases). The CDR3 spans 15 residues. In germline, CDR1 is MDHEN, CDR2 SYDVKM. V was cut by 2 bases and J by 8 bases, with 15 bases left in between. The CDR3 here is CASSLGQGPREKLFF. The DNA of the CDR3 is TGTGCCAGCAGTTTAGGGCAGGGGCCGCGAGAAAAACTGTTTTTT.

The genes are TRBV28 and TRBJ2-3; no clear D. The germline CDR1 and CDR2 sequences are MDHEN and SYDVKM. The CDR3 has 14 amino acids. Deletions cut 3 bases from V and 2 bases from J, with 9 bases between. The chain's CDR3 is CASSLGRVTDTQYF. The CDR3 coding sequence is TGTGCCAGCAGTTTGGGCAGAGTCACAGATACGCAGTATTTT.

The chain couples TRBV18 to TRBJ1-5; D is perhaps TRBD1 (6 bases). The CDR3 is 17 amino acids. Per the germline V gene, CDR1 is KGHSH and CDR2 is LQKENI. Trimming shortened V by 3 bases and J by 0 bases, and 15 bases separated the two germline ends. The DNA of the CDR3 is TGTGCCAGCTCACCTTCCGGGACACCGTATAGCAATCAGCCCCAGCATTTT. This sequence encodes CASSPSGTPYSNQPQHF.

The chain is built from TRBV7-2 and TRBJ2-7; a possible D gene is TRBD2 (5 bases). The CDR3 totals 15 residues. The germline V gene encodes CDR1 SGHTA and CDR2 FQGNSA. Trimming shortened V by 1 base and J by 0 bases, and 10 bases separated the two germline ends. The CDR3 DNA reads TGTGCCAGCAGCTTAGGGGTGGGGAGCTCCTACGAGCAGTACTTC. Protein sequence: CASSLGVGSSYEQYF.

The chain joins TRBV10-3 to TRBJ1-1; D call uncertain. Trimming took off 1 base at V and 1 base at J, with 10 bases between the two ends. This CDR3 comprises 15 residues. Looked up from germline, CDR1 is ENHRY and CDR2 is SYGVKD. The CDR3 reads CAISEWRPSNTEAFF. The CDR3 DNA sequence: TGTGCCATCAGTGAGTGGAGGCCTTCGAACACTGAAGCTTTCTTT.

The chain carries TRBV7-2 and TRBJ1-3; no clear D. Germline CDR1 SGHTA, CDR2 FQGNSA. V was shortened by 1 base and J by 0 bases, with 4 bases between the two germline ends. This CDR3 is built from 14 residues. As DNA, the CDR3 is TGTGCCAGCAGCTTAGGAGTCTCTGGAAACACCATATATTTT. Translating it yields CASSLGVSGNTIYF.

The chain couples TRBV28 to TRBJ1-5; D gene unclear. The length of the CDR3 is 12 residues. The germline CDR1 and CDR2 sequences are MDHEN and SYDVKM. V was pared by 3 bases and J by 9 bases, with 9 bases between. Here the CDR3 reads CASSFSGRPQHF. In DNA form, the CDR3 reads TGTGCCAGCAGTTTTTCGGGTCGGCCCCAGCATTTT.

This rearrangement joins TRBV5-1 to TRBJ2-7; tentative D call: TRBD1 (5 bases). The germline V gene has CDR1 SGHRS and CDR2 YFSETQ. V lost 0 bases and J 2 bases, leaving 12 bases between the germline ends. The CDR3 runs to 15 residues. CDR3 sequence: CASSLGGHETYEQYF. The DNA for the CDR3 is TGCGCCAGCAGCTTGGGAGGACACGAGACCTACGAGCAGTACTTC.

The chain carries TRBV28 and TRBJ1-5; D ambiguous. The CDR3 is 14 amino acids. The V gene lost 5 bases and the J gene lost 9 bases, with 17 bases spanning the gap. Germline values: CDR1 MDHEN, CDR2 SYDVKM. CDR3 amino acids: CASSDRDKQWPQHF. The CDR3 nucleotides read TGTGCCAGCAGTGACCGGGATAAACAGTGGCCCCAGCATTTT.

This chain uses TRBV15 with TRBJ1-1, with TRBD1 as a possible D gene (5 bases). The CDR3 length is 15 residues. Looked up from germline, CDR1 is LNHNV and CDR2 is YYDKDF (reference sequence). The V end lost 0 bases, the J end lost 5 bases, and 13 bases lay between the germline ends. The CDR3 DNA sequence: TGTGCCACCAGCAGAGATTTCGGCGGGGGAACTGAAGCTTTCTTT. Encoded protein: CATSRDFGGGTEAFF.